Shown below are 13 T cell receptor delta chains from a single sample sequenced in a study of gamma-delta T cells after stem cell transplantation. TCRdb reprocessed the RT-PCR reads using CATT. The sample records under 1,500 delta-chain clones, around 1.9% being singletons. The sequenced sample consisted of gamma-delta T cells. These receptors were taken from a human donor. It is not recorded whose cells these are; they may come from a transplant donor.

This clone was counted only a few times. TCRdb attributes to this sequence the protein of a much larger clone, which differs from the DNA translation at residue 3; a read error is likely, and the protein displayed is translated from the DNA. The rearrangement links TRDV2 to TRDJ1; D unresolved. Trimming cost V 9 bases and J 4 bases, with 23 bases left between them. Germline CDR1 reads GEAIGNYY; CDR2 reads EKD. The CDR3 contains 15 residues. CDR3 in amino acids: CARILVPGEDDKLIF. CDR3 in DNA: TGTGCCCGTATTCTTGTACCCGGCGAGGACGATAAACTCATCTTT.

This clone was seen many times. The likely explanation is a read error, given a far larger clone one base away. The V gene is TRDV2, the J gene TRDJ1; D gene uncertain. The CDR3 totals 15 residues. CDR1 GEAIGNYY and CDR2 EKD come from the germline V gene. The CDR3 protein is CACILVPGEDDKPIF. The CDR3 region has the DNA TGTGCCTGTATTCTTGTACCCGGCGAGGACGATAAACCCATCTTT.

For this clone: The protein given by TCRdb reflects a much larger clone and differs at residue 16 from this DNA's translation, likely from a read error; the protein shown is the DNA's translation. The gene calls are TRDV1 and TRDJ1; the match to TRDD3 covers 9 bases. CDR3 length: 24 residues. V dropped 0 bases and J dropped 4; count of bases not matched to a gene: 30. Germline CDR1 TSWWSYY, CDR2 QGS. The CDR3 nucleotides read TGTGCTCTTGGGGAACTAGGAATTAGGGAACTTGCTACTGGGGGACACCCCGGGGGCGATAAACTCATCTTT. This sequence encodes CALGELGIRELATGGHPGGDKLIF.

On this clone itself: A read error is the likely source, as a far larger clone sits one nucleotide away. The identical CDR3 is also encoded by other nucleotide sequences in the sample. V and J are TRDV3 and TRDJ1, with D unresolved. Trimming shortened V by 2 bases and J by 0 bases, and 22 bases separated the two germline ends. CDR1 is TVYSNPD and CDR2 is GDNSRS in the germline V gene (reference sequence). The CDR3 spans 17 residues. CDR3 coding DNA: TGTGCCTTTGTGTGGGCAATGTCGTACGTGTACACCGATAAACTCATCTTT. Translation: CAFVWAMSYVYTDKLIF. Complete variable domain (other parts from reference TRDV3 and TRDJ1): CDKVTQSSPDQTVASGSEVVLLCTYDTVYSNPDLFWYRIRPDYSFQFVFYGDNSRSEGADFTQGRFSVKHILTQKAFHLVISPVRTEDSATYYCAFVWAMSYVYTDKLIFGKGTRVTVEP.

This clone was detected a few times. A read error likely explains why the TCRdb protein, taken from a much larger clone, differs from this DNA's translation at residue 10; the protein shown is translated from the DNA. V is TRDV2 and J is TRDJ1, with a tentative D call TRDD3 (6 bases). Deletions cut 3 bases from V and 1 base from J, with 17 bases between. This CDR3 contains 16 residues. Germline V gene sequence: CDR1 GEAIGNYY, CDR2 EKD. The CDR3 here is CACDHLGGPCTDKLIF. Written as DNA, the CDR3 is TGTGCCTGTGACCATCTTGGGGGGCCGTGCACCGATAAACTCATCTTT.

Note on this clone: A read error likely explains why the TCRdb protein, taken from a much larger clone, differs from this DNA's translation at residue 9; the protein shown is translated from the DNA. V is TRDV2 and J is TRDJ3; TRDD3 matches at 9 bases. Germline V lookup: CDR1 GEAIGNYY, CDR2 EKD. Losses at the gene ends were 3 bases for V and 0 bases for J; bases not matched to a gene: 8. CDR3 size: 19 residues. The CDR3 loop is CACDRTGGLSSWDTRQMFF. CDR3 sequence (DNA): TGTGCCTGTGACCGTACTGGGGGACTGAGCTCCTGGGACACCCGACAGATGTTTTTC.

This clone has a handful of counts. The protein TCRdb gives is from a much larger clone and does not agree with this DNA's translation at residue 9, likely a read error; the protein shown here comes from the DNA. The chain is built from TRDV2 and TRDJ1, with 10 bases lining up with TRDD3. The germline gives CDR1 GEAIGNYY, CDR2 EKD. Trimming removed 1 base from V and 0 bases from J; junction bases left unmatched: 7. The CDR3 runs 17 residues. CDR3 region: CACDTLGDSAYTDKLIF. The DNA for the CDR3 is TGTGCCTGTGACACACTGGGGGATTCAGCGTACACCGATAAACTCATCTTT.

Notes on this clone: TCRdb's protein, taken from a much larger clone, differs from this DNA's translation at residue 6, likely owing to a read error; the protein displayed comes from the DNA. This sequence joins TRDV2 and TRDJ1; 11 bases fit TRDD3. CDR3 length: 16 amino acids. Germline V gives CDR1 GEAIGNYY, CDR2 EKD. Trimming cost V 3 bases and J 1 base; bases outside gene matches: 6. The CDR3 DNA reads TGTGCCTGTGACTTTCAACTGGGGGATAGCACCGATAAACTCATCTTT. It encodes CACDFQLGDSTDKLIF.

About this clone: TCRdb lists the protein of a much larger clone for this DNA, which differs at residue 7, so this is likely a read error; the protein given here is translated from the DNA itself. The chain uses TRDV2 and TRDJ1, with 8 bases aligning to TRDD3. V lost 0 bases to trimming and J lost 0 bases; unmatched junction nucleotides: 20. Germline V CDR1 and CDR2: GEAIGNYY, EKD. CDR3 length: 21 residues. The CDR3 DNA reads TGTGCCTGTGACACCGTGAGGCTATTGGGGGGATATAAATTGTACACCGATAAACTCATCTTT. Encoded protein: CACDTVRLLGGYKLYTDKLIF.

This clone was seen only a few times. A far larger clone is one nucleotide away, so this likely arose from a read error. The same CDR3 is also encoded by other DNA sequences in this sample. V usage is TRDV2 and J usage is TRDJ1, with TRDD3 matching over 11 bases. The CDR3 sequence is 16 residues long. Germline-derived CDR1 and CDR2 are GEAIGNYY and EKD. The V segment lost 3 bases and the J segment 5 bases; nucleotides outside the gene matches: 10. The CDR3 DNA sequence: TGTGCCTGTGACTTTCTACTGGGGGATAGCACTGATAAACTCATCTTT. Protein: CACDFLLGDSTDKLIF.

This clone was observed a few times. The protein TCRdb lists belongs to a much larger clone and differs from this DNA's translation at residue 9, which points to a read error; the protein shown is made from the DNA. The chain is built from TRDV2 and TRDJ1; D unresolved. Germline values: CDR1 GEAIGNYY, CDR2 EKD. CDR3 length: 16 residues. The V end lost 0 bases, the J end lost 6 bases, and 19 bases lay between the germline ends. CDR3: CACDTVQLRDTNKLIF. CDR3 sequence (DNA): TGTGCCTGTGACACCGTCCAGCTGAGGGACACAAATAAACTCATCTTT.

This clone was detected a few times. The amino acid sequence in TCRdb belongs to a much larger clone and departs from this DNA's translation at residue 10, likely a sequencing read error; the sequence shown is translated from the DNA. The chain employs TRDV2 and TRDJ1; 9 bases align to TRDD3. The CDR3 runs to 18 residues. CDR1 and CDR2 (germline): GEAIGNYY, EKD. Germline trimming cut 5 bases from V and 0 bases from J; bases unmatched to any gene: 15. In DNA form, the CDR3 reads TGTGCCTGTGTCCCCGTACTGGGGGACTACTTTTACACCGATAAACTCATCTTT. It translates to CACVPVLGDYFYTDKLIF.

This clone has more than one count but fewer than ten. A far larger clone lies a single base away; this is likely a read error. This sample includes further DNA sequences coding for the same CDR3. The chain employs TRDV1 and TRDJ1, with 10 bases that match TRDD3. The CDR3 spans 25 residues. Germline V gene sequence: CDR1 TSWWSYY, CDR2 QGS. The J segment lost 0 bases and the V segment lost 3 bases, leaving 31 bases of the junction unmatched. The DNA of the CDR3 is TGTGCTCTTGGGGACTCTATCACCCATTCAGAGGCTCCTTGGACGGGGGATACGTACACCGATAAACTCATCTTT. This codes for CALGDSITHSEAPWTGDTYTDKLIF.